One sample yielded the 25 T cell receptor beta chains listed below, sequenced in a study of tumor-infiltrating lymphocytes in primary liver carcinoma. TCR beta cDNA was reverse-transcribed from about 0.45 ug of total RNA. The reaction used a constant-region primer and ProtoScript II reverse transcriptase. Investigators got TCR beta libraries out of three nested multiplex PCR rounds, done with slightly modified ARM-PCR. TRBV1-TRBV30 forward primers paired with a C-beta reverse primer were used in the first two PCR rounds, which ran approximately 10 cycles each. MiXCR was run by TCRdb on the multiplex PCR reads, yielding one entry per CDR3 protein. Among approximately 40,000 distinct CDR3 sequences listed, approximately 73% were seen once. From about 20-30 mg of unsorted bulk tissue, DNA and RNA were co-extracted together. The specimen sequenced was liver tumor tissue from sampling region 4. Subset here: tumor region T4, right-lateral pole. The receptors shown here come from a man in his forties with primary liver carcinoma and hepatitis B virus infection.

The genes are TRBV5-4 and TRBJ1-6; 7 nucleotides align to TRBD1. Germline V lookup: CDR1 SGHNT, CDR2 YYREEE (reference sequence). Trimming took 9 bases from V and 9 from J; bases not matched to a gene: 12. The CDR3 contains 14 residues. The CDR3 region has the DNA TGTGCCAACTCTGGGACAGTGCCTAGTTCACCCCTCCACTTT. Translating gives CANSGTVPSSPLHF.

With respect to this clonotype: A read error is likely, as this CDR3 ends without the conserved phenylalanine or tryptophan. The chain is built from TRBV7-9 and TRBJ2-1; the D gene is possibly TRBD1 (5 bases). With 1 base removed from V and 7 bases from J, the gap between germline ends came to 11 bases. Per germline, CDR1 SEHNR and CDR2 FQNEAQ (reference sequence). This CDR3 is built from 14 residues. DNA for the CDR3: TGTGCCAGCAGCTTAGGAAATACAGGTAATGAGCAGTTCGTC. The encoded protein is CASSLGNTGNEQFV.

Of note for this clonotype: A junction boundary mismatches the germline segment, possibly from a read error. The chain carries TRBV6-4 and TRBJ2-3; 8 positions agree with TRBD2. This CDR3 comprises 16 residues. CDR1 is MRHNA, CDR2 SNTAGT, per germline. The DNA for the CDR3 is TGTGCCAGCAGTGACCCACAGAGCGGGAGCACAGATACGCAATATTTT. Translation gives CASSDPQSGSTDTQYF.

In the case of this clonotype: Sequence at one end of the junction differs from germline and may be a read error. The gene calls are TRBV4-2 and TRBJ2-1, with a tentative D call TRBD2 (6 bases). The CDR3 length is 15 residues. The germline V gene encodes CDR1 LGHNA and CDR2 YNFKEQ. The CDR3 sequence: CASNQDWTTGGERFF. Written as DNA, the CDR3 is TGTGCCAGTAACCAAGATTGGACTACCGGCGGTGAGCGGTTCTTC.

In regard to this clonotype: Without the conserved terminal phenylalanine or tryptophan, this CDR3 likely stems from a read error. This chain uses TRBV4-2 with TRBJ1-1, with TRBD1 as a possible D gene (5 bases). The CDR3 contains 14 residues. Germline-derived CDR1 and CDR2 are LGHNA and YNFKEQ. CDR3 coding DNA: TGTGCCATCAGCCAAGATCAGGGGAACACTGAAGCTTTCCTT. Translating gives CAISQDQGNTEAFL.

This chain connects TRBV11-1 to TRBJ2-7, with D maybe TRBD2 (6 bases). This CDR3 comprises 15 residues. Germline lookup yields CDR1 SGHAT and CDR2 FQDESV (reference sequence). V lost 6 bases and J lost 3, with 18 bases in between. The CDR3 nucleotides are TGTGCCAGCAGTTCATCACGGGACTCCTACTACGAGCAGTACTTC. Its translation: CASSSSRDSYYEQYF.

This chain connects TRBV6-1 to TRBJ1-5, with no clear D. The DNA end is more similar to TRBJ2-3, so the J call may be wrong. The V gene's germline CDR1 is MNHNS and CDR2 SASEGT. The CDR3 is 17 amino acids. CDR3 bases: TGTGCCAGCATACTTCCGGTGGCCGGAGTGGGCAATCAGCCCCAGTATTTT. Translation: CASILPVAGVGNQPQYF.

This clonotype showed up just once. This chain uses TRBV12-3 or TRBV12-4 with TRBJ2-3; no reliable D call. V was trimmed by 3 bases and J by 9 bases, leaving 16 bases between them. CDR3 length: 14 residues. CDR3: CASSLSARRETQYF. The CDR3 DNA reads TGTGCCAGCAGTTTGTCGGCGCGTAGAGAAACGCAGTATTTT.

Turning to this clonotype: A read error may account for a junction end that differs from germline. The chain joins TRBV29-1 to TRBJ1-1; 8 bases are shared with TRBD1. The CDR3 extends over 12 amino acids. Looked up from germline, CDR1 is SQVTM and CDR2 is ANQGSEA. The CDR3 DNA reads TGCAGCGCCATAAGACAGGGGACTGAAGTTTTCTTT. Translated: CSAIRQGTEVFF.

The rearrangement uses TRBV28 and TRBJ1-1; unclear D gene. This CDR3 comprises 17 residues. Trimming pared 4 bases from V and 5 bases from J, leaving 23 bases between. Germline lookup yields CDR1 MDHEN and CDR2 SYDVKM. The CDR3 bases are TGTGCCAGCAGTTCTGGCCCCGTTATAGGTGGGTGGACTGAAGCTTTCTTT. Translated, it gives CASSSGPVIGGWTEAFF.

With respect to this clonotype: A junction boundary mismatches the germline segment, possibly from a read error. The rearrangement joins TRBV29-1 to TRBJ2-2; TRBD1 might be the D (6 bases). Germline V gives CDR1 SQVTM, CDR2 ANQGSEA. The CDR3 runs 13 residues. The CDR3 loop reads CRVYTGYTGELFF. The CDR3 nucleotides are TGCCGCGTTTATACAGGGTACACCGGGGAGTTGTTTTTT.

The V call is TRBV4-3, the J call TRBJ1-4; 8 positions agree with TRBD1. V shed 0 bases, J shed 1 base, and the junction held 10 bases outside the gene matches. Germline CDR1 is LGHNA and CDR2 is YSLEER. This CDR3 is built from 19 residues. This CDR3 reads CASSQEYGRGRETNEKLFF. CDR3 DNA: TGCGCCAGCAGCCAAGAGTATGGCAGGGGGCGCGAAACTAATGAAAAACTGTTTTTT.

Concerning this clonotype: One base away lies a much larger clone, so this may be a sequencing read error. V gene TRBV28 combines with J gene TRBJ2-6, with D unclear. The CDR3 has 14 amino acids. Germline V gene data show CDR1 as MDHEN and CDR2 as SYDVKM. For the CDR3, the DNA is TGTGCCTGCAGTCCACCATGTGGGGCCAACGTCCTGACTTTC. Translating gives CACSPPCGANVLTF.

In regard to this clonotype: A junction boundary mismatches the germline segment, possibly from a read error. The rearrangement links TRBV11-2 to TRBJ2-6; 8 bases are a match to TRBD1. The CDR3 totals 21 residues. Germline V gene lookup returns CDR1 SGHAT and CDR2 FQNNGV. In DNA, the CDR3 is TGTGCCAGCAGCATGGGGGGAGACAGGGGCATTTCCCTCTCTGTGGCCAACGTCCTGACCTTT. This codes for CASSMGGDRGISLSVANVLTF. The full variable domain, rest sourced from reference TRBV11-2 and TRBJ2-6, is EAGVAQSPRYKIIEKRQSVAFWCNPISGHATLYWYQQILGQGPKLLIQFQNNGVVDDSQLPKDRFSAERLKGVDSTLKIQPAKLEDSAVYLCASSMGGDRGISLSVANVLTFGAGSRLTVL.

Comment on this clonotype: At one end, the junction sequence differs from germline, possibly due to a read error. The CDR3 nucleotides read TGCAGCGTTTCCGGGATAGGGGCGTCAGATACGCAATGTTTT. It yields the protein CSVSGIGASDTQCF. V and J are TRBV29-1 and TRBJ2-3; D tentatively reads TRBD1 or TRBD2 (5 bases each). The CDR3 runs 14 residues. Germline CDR1 is SQVTM and CDR2 is ANQGSEA.

Comments on this clonotype: This may stem from a read error, because a much larger clone lies one nucleotide away. The final CDR3 position lacks the conserved phenylalanine or tryptophan, pointing to a likely read error. The V and J genes are TRBV25-1 and TRBJ2-1; tentatively, D is TRBD2 (6 bases). V was shortened by 6 bases and J by 6 bases, with 15 bases between the two germline ends. In germline, CDR1 is MGHDK, CDR2 SYGVNS. CDR3 length equals 14 residues. The CDR3 is CASREGWVPNEQFL. In DNA, the CDR3 is TGTGCCAGCAGGGAGGGCTGGGTTCCCAATGAGCAGTTCCTC.

Details on this clonotype: Possible read error: a much larger clone is one base away. V usage is TRBV19 and J usage is TRBJ2-1, with 8 bases lining up with TRBD2. Per the germline V gene, CDR1 is LNHDA and CDR2 is SQIVND (reference sequence). The CDR3 totals 15 residues. Written as DNA, the CDR3 is TGTTCCAGTAGTACCGCACTAGCGGCTTACAATGAGCAGTTCTTC. It translates to CSSSTALAAYNEQFF.

With respect to this clonotype: The conserved phenylalanine or tryptophan is not found at the CDR3 terminus, so this likely reflects a read error. This sequence joins TRBV4-1 and TRBJ2-5; the D gene is possibly TRBD2 (5 bases). Germline CDR1 is MGHRA and CDR2 is YSYEKL. This CDR3 has 16 amino acids. CDR3 sequence (DNA): TGCGCCAGCAGTCAAGATTGGGGAGCTCACCAAGAGACCCAGTACTCC. Its protein is CASSQDWGAHQETQYS.

The chain couples TRBV7-8 to TRBJ2-5, with 10 bases matching TRBD2. The ends lost 7 bases at V and 4 bases at J; junction bases unmatched: 15. The germline gives CDR1 SGHVS, CDR2 FQNEAQ. This CDR3 contains 17 residues. This CDR3 is CASNLVSLAGEGETQYF. As DNA, the CDR3 is TGTGCCAGCAACCTAGTCAGCCTAGCGGGAGAGGGAGAGACCCAGTACTTC.

The chain recombines TRBV20-1 with TRBJ2-6; D not resolved. Trimming removed 5 bases at V and 4 bases at J, with 6 bases between. There are 12 residues in the CDR3. From germline, CDR1 is DFQATT and CDR2 SNEGSKA (reference sequence). The CDR3 DNA reads TGCAGTGCTGAGGCCGGGGCCAACGTCCTGACTTTC. Translated, it gives CSAEAGANVLTF.

For this clonotype: The junction departs from the called germline gene at one end, perhaps through a read error. This chain links TRBV11-2 with TRBJ2-3, with D perhaps TRBD2 (6 bases). This CDR3 is built from 16 residues. Germline CDR1 SGHAT, CDR2 FQNNGV. CDR3 DNA sequence: TGTGTCAGCAGCCGGGAAACTAGGAGGGTCGGAGATACGCAGTATTTT. Its translation: CVSSRETRRVGDTQYF.

The gene calls are TRBV7-9 and TRBJ2-1, with D possibly matching TRBD2 (7 bases). Trimming shortened V by 5 bases and J by 11 bases, and 19 bases separated the two germline ends. The germline V gene encodes CDR1 SEHNR and CDR2 FQNEAQ (reference sequence). CDR3 size: 14 residues. The CDR3 region has the DNA TGTGCCAGCAGCCTTCCCGGGGGGCTGAATAAGCAGTTCTTC. It yields the protein CASSLPGGLNKQFF.

About this clonotype: The CDR3 carries no conserved terminal phenylalanine or tryptophan, so it likely arises from a read error. Because the CDR3's place on the DNA is in doubt, the DNA is left out and the CDR3 is given as listed by TCRdb. The chain links TRBV6-6 to TRBJ1-4; the DNA was not used to check the table's D call, TRBD1. Germline CDR1 reads MNHNY; CDR2 reads SVGAGI (reference sequence). The CDR3 adds up to 16 amino acids, both ends counted. CDR3 sequence reads: CASSNRDRGRGEKLSL.

The rearrangement joins TRBV5-6 to TRBJ2-1, with a tentative D call TRBD1 (5 bases). Trimming removed 0 bases at V and 9 bases at J, with 13 bases between. The CDR3 runs 14 residues. Germline CDR1 reads SGHDT; CDR2 reads YYEEEE. CDR3 residues: CASSLALATGEQFF. The CDR3 DNA reads TGTGCCAGCAGCTTGGCTCTGGCTACAGGTGAGCAGTTCTTC.

Turning to this clonotype: A read error may produce the germline difference seen at one junction end. J is TRBJ2-3 and V is TRBV7-7, with D unresolved. This CDR3 has 15 residues. The germline V gene has CDR1 SSHAT and CDR2 FNYEAQ (reference sequence). DNA of the CDR3: TGTGCTAGCAGCCGAGGCCAGGAACGCACAGATATGCAGTATTTT. Translating it yields CASSRGQERTDMQYF.